The 32 T cell receptor beta chains in this list originate from one sample, sequenced in a study of tumor-infiltrating lymphocytes in primary liver carcinoma. Priming with a constant-region primer yielded TCR beta cDNA from about 500 ng total RNA. Sequencing libraries for TCR beta derived from three nested multiplex PCR rounds that used slightly modified ARM-PCR. TRBV1-TRBV30 forward primers paired with a C-beta reverse primer were used in the first two PCR rounds, which ran around 10 cycles each. TCRdb called the multiplex PCR reads again in MiXCR, with one record for every CDR3 protein. Of 300,000 to 350,000 distinct CDR3 sequences listed, around three fifths were seen once; the top ten hold under 8%. Germline DNA was extracted too, while blood RNA derived from unsorted whole blood. The sequenced material came from peripheral blood. The receptors here all came from a man aged 35-49 years with primary liver carcinoma and hepatitis B virus infection.

Comment on this clonotype: A much larger clone lies a single base off, so this may be a read error. The chain employs TRBV12-3 or TRBV12-4 and TRBJ1-2; D perhaps matches TRBD1 (6 bases). CDR3 length equals 13 residues. The V end lost 5 bases, the J end lost 6 bases, and 13 bases lay between the germline ends. The CDR3 loop is CASSRRGSHGYTF. In nucleotides, the CDR3 is TGTGCCAGCAGTCGTAGGGGGTCTCATGGCTACACCTTC.

In regard to this clonotype: The junction differs from germline at one of its ends, possibly a read error. This CDR3 is CSALLALAKNIQYF. The CDR3 nucleotides are TGCAGCGCCCTACTGGCGCTAGCCAAAAACATTCAGTACTTT. This chain uses TRBV29-1 with TRBJ2-4, with D maybe TRBD2 (5 bases). Germline V gene data show CDR1 as SQVTM and CDR2 as ANQGSEA. CDR3 size: 14 residues.

The sample holds one count of this clonotype. Being one base from a much bigger clone, this may be a read error. V gene TRBV6-2 or TRBV6-3 combines with J gene TRBJ2-5; 8 bases agree with TRBD2. The CDR3 is 14 amino acids. With 0 bases clipped from V and 6 bases from J, the junction kept 3 bases outside the gene matches. Germline V gene data show CDR1 as MNHEY and CDR2 as SVGEGT. CDR3 nucleotides: TGTGCCAGCAGTTACTCTGGACTAGCCAAGACCCAGTACTTC. It encodes CASSYSGLAKTQYF.

A remark on this clonotype: A much bigger clone sits one base away, suggesting this may be a read error. V is TRBV6-2 or TRBV6-3 and J is TRBJ2-2; D might be TRBD1 or TRBD2, each matching 5 bases. Germline V gene data show CDR1 as MNHEY and CDR2 as SVGEGT. CDR3 length: 14 amino acids. In DNA, the CDR3 is TGTGTCAGCAGTTTTGGGGGATACACCGGGGAGCTGTTTTTT. Residues: CVSSFGGYTGELFF.

Comments on this clonotype: Since the CDR3 does not end with the conserved phenylalanine or tryptophan, this likely comes from a read error. This chain's CDR3 is CASSLDGDTWSTEAFY. CDR3 coding DNA: TGTGCCAGCAGCCTAGACGGGGACACTTGGAGCACTGAAGCTTTCTAT. The rearrangement joins TRBV11-2 to TRBJ1-1; D is possibly TRBD1 (6 bases). This CDR3 is built from 16 residues. The germline V gene has CDR1 SGHAT and CDR2 FQNNGV.

In the case of this clonotype: The junction and the germline gene differ at one end; a read error may be behind it. The rearrangement uses TRBV11-2 and TRBJ2-5; 13 bases fit TRBD2. This CDR3 is 16 amino acids long. CDR1 is SGHAT, CDR2 FQNNGV, per germline. The CDR3 DNA is TGTGCCAGCAGTCCCTTTGGACTAGCGGGAGAAGAGGCCCAGTACTTC. Translating it yields CASSPFGLAGEEAQYF.

About this clonotype itself: A read error may account for a junction end that differs from germline. This chain joins TRBV6-2 or TRBV6-3 and TRBJ2-3; TRBD1 is a possible D gene (5 bases). The germline gives CDR1 MNHEY, CDR2 SVGEGT. This CDR3 has 13 residues. This CDR3 is CASSRQRTDTLYF. The CDR3 bases are TGTGCCAGCAGCCGACAGCGTACAGATACGCTGTATTTT.

With regard to this clonotype: A much bigger clone sits one base away, suggesting this may be a read error. This sequence joins TRBV6-5 and TRBJ1-1, with no clear D. V gave up 5 bases and J gave up 2 bases, with 9 bases separating them. Germline lookup yields CDR1 MNHEY and CDR2 SVGAGI. This CDR3 has 13 residues. CDR3 bases: TGTGCCAGCAGTGACGGGTTAAACACTGAAGCTTTCTTT. Its translation is CASSDGLNTEAFF.

As to this clonotype: One end of the junction varies from germline; a read error may be responsible. The chain recombines TRBV11-2 with TRBJ2-1; weak D call: TRBD2 (7 bases). Germline assignment: CDR1 SGHAT and CDR2 FQNNGV. The CDR3 length is 14 residues. CDR3 protein: CAGSFGGPTEEQFF. CDR3 bases: TGTGCCGGCAGCTTCGGGGGGCCAACTGAAGAGCAGTTCTTC.

As for this clonotype: This sequence may be a read error, since a much larger clone differs from it by one base. CDR3 loop: CASNFMSSYNSPLHF. The CDR3 DNA reads as TGTGCCAGCAATTTCATGAGCTCCTATAATTCACCCCTCCACTTT. The chain uses TRBV12-3 or TRBV12-4 and TRBJ1-6; D is unresolved. V was clipped by 7 bases and J by 0 bases, with 10 bases between them. This CDR3 is built from 15 residues.

The rearrangement joins TRBV5-4 to TRBJ2-3; D call uncertain. The CDR3 sequence is 12 residues long. V lost 0 bases and J 5 bases, leaving 4 bases between the germline ends. CDR1 is SGHNT, CDR2 YYREEE, per germline (reference sequence). Here the CDR3 DNA reads TGTGCCAGCAGCTTGGGGAGAGATACGCAGTATTTT. It codes for CASSLGRDTQYF. Full variable domain (missing parts from reference TRBV5-4 and TRBJ2-3): ETGVTQSPTHLIKTRGQQVTLRCSSQSGHNTVSWYQQALGQGPQFIFQYYREEENGRGNFPPRFSGLQFPNYSSELNVNALELDDSALYLCASSLGRDTQYFGPGTRLTVL.

To note about this clonotype: Because it lacks the conserved phenylalanine or tryptophan at the end, this CDR3 is likely a read error. The V and J genes are TRBV7-8 and TRBJ1-2, with 11 bases that match TRBD1. CDR3 size: 18 residues. V shed 5 bases and J 8 bases; nucleotides not matched to a gene: 19. Germline V gene lookup returns CDR1 SGHVS and CDR2 FQNEAQ. CDR3 in amino acids: CASSVLTFQDRGRWGYTL. The CDR3 DNA follows: TGTGCCAGCAGCGTCCTTACTTTCCAGGACAGGGGGCGGTGGGGCTACACCCTC.

The V and J genes are TRBV6-5 and TRBJ2-7, with D perhaps TRBD2 (6 bases). The CDR3 contains 15 residues. V was shortened by 4 bases and J by 6 bases, with 19 bases between the two germline ends. The germline gives CDR1 MNHEY, CDR2 SVGAGI. The CDR3 here is CASSWGKIGSSEQYF. The CDR3 DNA reads as TGTGCCAGCAGTTGGGGGAAGATCGGGAGCAGCGAGCAGTACTTC.

In this sample, this clonotype turned up many times. The chain is built from TRBV14 and TRBJ1-1, with D hard to call. The germline gives CDR1 SGHDN, CDR2 FVKESK. V lost 0 bases, J lost 7 bases, and 9 bases lay in between. The CDR3 consists of 13 residues. CDR3 sequence (DNA): TGTGCCAGCAGCCAAGAGACTTATAATGAAGCTTTCTTT. It specifies CASSQETYNEAFF.

The V call is TRBV6-2 or TRBV6-3, the J call TRBJ1-5, with D hard to call. The CDR3 runs to 14 residues. Trimming removed 6 bases at V and 6 bases at J, with 15 bases between. Germline V CDR1 and CDR2: MNHEY, SVGEGT. The CDR3 here is CASRSRAHGQPQHF. In DNA form, the CDR3 reads TGTGCCAGCAGAAGCCGTGCCCACGGTCAGCCCCAGCATTTT.

Points on this clonotype: This clone may be a read error of a much larger clone one base away. The CDR3 ends on some other residue instead of the conserved phenylalanine or tryptophan, so this is likely a read error. The genes are TRBV5-5 and TRBJ1-1; D perhaps matches TRBD1 (5 bases). This CDR3 has 13 amino acids. V was clipped by 5 bases and J by 4 bases, with 12 bases between them. CDR1 is SGHKS, CDR2 YYEKEE, per germline (reference sequence). The CDR3 loop reads CASSWDVGTEAFL. CDR3 coding DNA: TGTGCCAGCAGTTGGGACGTTGGCACTGAAGCTTTCCTT.

Points on this clonotype: A much larger clone sits a single nucleotide away, making a read error possible. The chain employs TRBV5-4 and TRBJ2-1; D may be TRBD1 (5 bases). Looked up from germline, CDR1 is SGHNT and CDR2 is YYREEE (reference sequence). There are 14 residues in the CDR3. V shed 4 bases and J shed 4 bases, with 12 bases lying between them. The CDR3 loop is CASSHKGEYNEQFF. Here the CDR3 DNA reads TGTGCCAGCAGCCATAAAGGGGAATACAATGAGCAGTTCTTC.

Worth noting for this clonotype: One base away lies a much larger clone, so this may be a sequencing read error. The chain recombines TRBV6-6 with TRBJ2-3; D gene uncertain. Germline values: CDR1 MNHNY, CDR2 SVGAGI (reference sequence). V lost 0 bases to trimming and J lost 2 bases, with 21 bases between them. This CDR3 comprises 19 residues. CDR3 DNA sequence: TGTGCCAGCAGTTACTCGTTTCGCATCAATTCGGGCCACACAGATACGCAGTATTTT. Its protein product is CASSYSFRINSGHTDTQYF.

This clonotype has more than one count but fewer than ten. The chain has TRBV13 and TRBJ2-5; D tentatively reads TRBD1 or TRBD2 (5 bases each). Per the germline V gene, CDR1 is PRHDT and CDR2 is FYEKMQ (reference sequence). This CDR3 region has 14 residues. Trimming took off 3 bases at V and 1 base at J, with 9 bases between the two ends. The CDR3 reads CASSLRDAQETQYF. The CDR3 DNA sequence: TGTGCCAGCAGCTTGAGGGACGCCCAAGAGACCCAGTACTTC.

The sample holds many counts of this clonotype. The chain carries TRBV29-1 and TRBJ1-1; unclear D gene. V was shortened by 6 bases and J by 0 bases, with 11 bases between the two germline ends. The germline gives CDR1 SQVTM, CDR2 ANQGSEA. The CDR3 contains 13 residues. The CDR3 spells CSVDKGLNTEAFF. The DNA of the CDR3 is TGCAGCGTCGATAAGGGCTTGAACACTGAAGCTTTCTTT.

The J gene is TRBJ1-1, the V gene TRBV5-5; 8 nucleotides match TRBD1. Trimming cost V 3 bases and J 6 bases; bases outside gene matches: 4. CDR3 length equals 13 residues. CDR1 is SGHKS and CDR2 is YYEKEE in the germline V gene (reference sequence). The CDR3 loop reads CASSSPGQAEAFF. For the CDR3, the DNA is TGTGCCAGCAGCTCACCGGGACAGGCTGAAGCTTTCTTT. The full variable domain, in which reference TRBV5-5 and TRBJ1-1 provide the parts outside the CDR3, is DAGVTQSPTHLIKTRGQQVTLRCSPISGHKSVSWYQQVLGQGPQFIFQYYEKEERGRGNFPDRFSARQFPNYSSELNVNALLLGDSALYLCASSSPGQAEAFFGQGTRLTVV.

This clonotype was detected many times. The chain is built from TRBV29-1 and TRBJ2-3; D gene uncertain. The ends were cut back, 8 bases at V and 8 bases at J, with 20 bases in the middle. CDR3 length equals 13 residues. The germline V gene has CDR1 SQVTM and CDR2 ANQGSEA. CDR3 residues: CSSEVLESGTQYF. Here the CDR3 DNA reads TGCAGCTCTGAAGTACTGGAATCTGGTACGCAGTATTTT.

About this clonotype: As the CDR3 is not closed by the conserved phenylalanine or tryptophan, this likely results from a read error. The chain recombines TRBV11-2 with TRBJ1-1; the D is unclear. The CDR3 runs to 15 residues. Looked up from germline, CDR1 is SGHAT and CDR2 is FQNNGV. Between the trimmed V and J ends, which lost 1 base and 0 bases, there was a span of 9 bases. This CDR3 reads CASSLGLGLNTEAFS. The CDR3 bases are TGTGCCAGCAGCTTAGGGTTAGGGTTGAACACTGAAGCTTTCTCT.

This clonotype has only one observation. V and J are TRBV11-2 and TRBJ2-1, with TRBD2 matching 11 bases. The CDR3 is 14 amino acids. V trimming: 8 bases; J trimming: 9 bases; junction bases outside the gene matches: 9. CDR1 is SGHAT and CDR2 is FQNNGV in the germline V gene. The CDR3: CASDTGLAESEQFF. CDR3 DNA sequence: TGTGCCAGCGACACGGGACTAGCGGAGAGTGAGCAGTTCTTC.

Many counts were recorded for this clonotype. The rearrangement uses TRBV5-6 and TRBJ2-2; 14 bases map to TRBD2. Germline V lookup: CDR1 SGHDT, CDR2 YYEEEE. The trim removed 3 bases at V and 2 bases at J, leaving 9 bases unmatched. The CDR3 has 19 residues. The CDR3 sequence is CASSSTGLAGVLNTGELFF. CDR3 coding DNA: TGTGCCAGCAGCTCCACGGGACTAGCGGGAGTTTTAAACACCGGGGAGCTGTTTTTT.

As regards this clonotype: The junction shows a germline mismatch at one end, possibly a read error. The gene calls are TRBV6-1 and TRBJ2-7; a possible D gene is TRBD1 (6 bases). CDR3 size: 15 residues. Germline CDR1 reads MNHNS; CDR2 reads SASEGT. The CDR3 DNA sequence: TGTGCAAGCAGAGACGGACAGATAGGGGGCTACGAGCAGTACTTC. Its translation: CASRDGQIGGYEQYF.

On this clonotype: Given a much more abundant clone one base away, this may be a read error. CDR3 amino acids: CASSQERVVKGNEQFF. CDR3 in DNA: TGCGCCAGCAGCCAAGAACGAGTGGTCAAAGGGAATGAGCAGTTCTTC. V usage is TRBV4-3 and J usage is TRBJ2-1; D unresolved. V lost 0 bases and J lost 7, with 16 bases in between. This CDR3 region has 16 residues. Germline CDR1 is LGHNA and CDR2 is YSLEER.

A note on this clonotype: A read error may explain this, as a much larger clone is one base away. The chain uses TRBV10-3 and TRBJ2-2; 7 positions match TRBD1. The V segment lost 7 bases and the J segment 3 bases; nucleotides outside the gene matches: 5. Germline V lookup: CDR1 ENHRY, CDR2 SYGVKD. The CDR3 length is 14 residues. Here the CDR3 DNA reads TGTGCCATCACCGATGGACAGGACACCGGGGAGCTGTTTTTT. Translation: CAITDGQDTGELFF.

The chain carries TRBV7-9 and TRBJ1-1, with D unclear. The CDR3 runs to 12 residues. The germline V gene encodes CDR1 SEHNR and CDR2 FQNEAQ (reference sequence). V lost 3 bases, J lost 6 bases, and 8 bases lay in between. Here the CDR3 reads CASSFSTPEAFF. CDR3 DNA sequence: TGTGCCAGCAGCTTCTCCACTCCTGAAGCTTTCTTT.

This clonotype was counted a few times. The V gene is TRBV24-1, the J gene TRBJ2-1, with D possibly matching TRBD2 (6 bases). Germline V gene lookup returns CDR1 KGHDR and CDR2 SFDVKD. The CDR3 has 16 residues. V gave up 3 bases and J gave up 1 base, with 12 bases separating them. CDR3 coding DNA: TGTGCCACCAGTGATCCAGCGGGTGGATCCTACAATGAGCAGTTCTTC. It translates to CATSDPAGGSYNEQFF.

This clonotype was counted many times. The rearrangement uses TRBV6-5 and TRBJ2-4, with a possible D match to TRBD2 (5 bases). CDR1 is MNHEY and CDR2 is SVGAGI in the germline V gene. This CDR3 spans 14 amino acids. V lost 6 bases and J lost 0, with 9 bases in between. In DNA form, the CDR3 reads TGTGCCAGCAGCTCCGGACTAGCCAAAAACATTCAGTACTTC. This codes for CASSSGLAKNIQYF.

A remark on this clonotype: At one of its ends the junction is not consistent with the germline gene, which may arise from a read error. The rearrangement uses TRBV4-1 and TRBJ2-7, with a weak D call TRBD2 (5 bases). CDR1 is MGHRA and CDR2 is YSYEKL in the germline V gene. This CDR3 comprises 15 residues. In DNA form, the CDR3 reads TGCCCCAGCAGCCAACTGAGCGGCGGGCCCCGGGAGCAGTACTTC. It encodes CPSSQLSGGPREQYF.